This is a list of T cell receptor beta chains from one sample in a study of blood T cell repertoires in COVID-19. Some clones are missing from TCRdb's copy, which holds only in-frame ones; the method was immunoSEQ multiplex PCR. Of about 85,000 clones in the sample, about 90% are singletons; the top ten hold roughly 4%. Input material: peripheral blood. Source of these receptors: a woman aged 80 or over with active or convalescent COVID-19. Each CDR3 is given with its conserved first and last residue. D genes are given only for firm matches. A row's size may be missing; if present it is once, few, many or a size class.

clone_size d_call j_call v_call cdr3_aa cdr3_nt
. . TRBJ1-1 TRBV6-5 CASSYSSMNTEAFF TGTGCCAGCAGTTACTCGTCAATGAACACTGAAGCTTTCTTT
. . TRBJ2-1 TRBV7-8 CASSFSPRGEQFF TGTGCCAGCAGCTTTAGTCCACGAGGTGAGCAGTTCTTC
. . TRBJ2-1 TRBV5-4 CASSLPRDNEQFF TGTGCCAGCAGCTTGCCACGGGATAATGAGCAGTTCTTC
. . TRBJ1-1 TRBV5-1 CASSFSGQPNTEAFF TGCGCCAGCAGCTTCTCCGGACAGCCAAACACTGAAGCTTTCTTT
. TRBD2 TRBJ2-5 TRBV28 CASSYLAGQETQYF TGTGCCAGCAGTTACCTAGCGGGACAAGAGACCCAGTACTTC
. TRBD1 TRBJ1-5 TRBV28 CASSPHTGGYNQPQHF TGTGCCAGCAGTCCTCATACAGGGGGTTACAATCAGCCCCAGCATTTT
once . TRBJ2-2 TRBV9 CASSVRANTGELFF TGTGCCAGCAGCGTAAGAGCGAACACCGGGGAGCTGTTTTTT
. . TRBJ1-4 TRBV4-3 CASSQNVRGINEKLFF TGCGCCAGCAGCCAAAATGTAAGGGGCATCAATGAAAAACTGTTTTTT
. TRBD2 TRBJ2-3 TRBV7-3 CASSLAGPTDTQYF TGTGCCAGCAGTTTAGCGGGACCCACAGATACGCAGTATTTT
. . TRBJ2-6 TRBV6-1 CASSDSGANVLTF TGTGCCAGCAGTGATTCAGGGGCCAACGTCCTGACTTTC
. TRBD2 TRBJ2-1 TRBV5-1 CASSLVPGLAGGNEQFF TGCGCCAGCAGCTTGGTACCGGGACTAGCGGGGGGGAATGAGCAGTTCTTC
. TRBD2 TRBJ2-7 TRBV27 CASSRVLAGEQYF TGTGCCAGCAGTCGGGTTCTAGCGGGAGAGCAGTACTTC
. . TRBJ1-5 TRBV28 CASSWTDNQPQHF TGTGCCAGCAGTTGGACAGACAATCAGCCCCAGCATTTT
. . TRBJ2-2 TRBV3-1/TRBV3-2 CASSQDAGGLSLGELFF TGTGCCAGCAGCCAAGATGCCGGGGGGCTATCGTTGGGGGAGCTGTTTTTT
. . TRBJ1-1 TRBV2 CASSPQETEAFF TGTGCCAGCAGTCCACAGGAGACTGAAGCTTTCTTT
. TRBD1 TRBJ2-4 TRBV19 CASSGSRDRGNIQYF TGTGCCAGTAGTGGCTCCCGGGACAGGGGGAACATTCAGTACTTC
once TRBD2 TRBJ2-2 TRBV20-1 CSASSVSGRATAGELFF TGCAGTGCTAGTTCGGTTAGCGGGAGGGCCACCGCCGGGGAGCTGTTTTTT
. TRBD2 TRBJ2-3 TRBV7-3 CASSGTSGSTDTQYF TGTGCCAGCAGTGGGACTAGCGGGAGCACAGATACGCAGTATTTT